This is a list of T cell receptor beta chains from one sample in a study of blood T cells in healthy people across ages. TCRdb processed the 5' RACE reads anew with MiXCR; each CDR3 protein has one entry. The sample carries about 1.4 million distinct CDR3 sequences, roughly 60% recorded once. The source material was blood. These receptors were obtained from a man aged 18 to 29 in good health. CDR3s include the opening cysteine and the closing phenylalanine or tryptophan. Each record gives: CDR3 DNA, CDR3 protein, clone size, D gene, V gene, J gene. D genes are given only for firm matches. Rows may omit the clone size; those that give it use once, few, many or a size class.

DNA: TGTGCCAGCATTCTCGACGTGAACATTCAGTACTTC
CDR3: CASILDVNIQYF
size: NA
D: NA
V: TRBV28
J: TRBJ2-4

DNA: TGTGCCAGGTCCGGGACAGGGTCTCGAAAACTGTTTTTT
CDR3: CARSGTGSRKLFF
size: NA
D: NA
V: TRBV21-1
J: TRBJ1-4

DNA: TGTGCCAGCAGCGACAATCCGGGTGTGGCGCAGTATTTT
CDR3: CASSDNPGVAQYF
size: NA
D: NA
V: TRBV9
J: TRBJ2-3

DNA: TGTGCCAGCAGTCCCGGGGGGACTAGCGGGAAGGCTGAGCAGTTCTTC
CDR3: CASSPGGTSGKAEQFF
size: NA
D: TRBD2
V: TRBV12-3/TRBV12-4
J: TRBJ2-1

DNA: TGTGCCAGCAGTATACCGGGACAGGGTGTCGAGCAGTACTTC
CDR3: CASSIPGQGVEQYF
size: NA
D: TRBD1
V: TRBV28
J: TRBJ2-7

DNA: TGCGCCAGCCGAGCGATTGGACCTCGAGGAGAGACCCAGTACTTC
CDR3: CASRAIGPRGETQYF
size: few
D: NA
V: TRBV4-1
J: TRBJ2-5

DNA: TGCAGCGTTGAACACAGGGCTAACTATGGCTACACCTTC
CDR3: CSVEHRANYGYTF
size: NA
D: NA
V: TRBV29-1
J: TRBJ1-2

DNA: TGTGCCATCAGTGAGGGAGGGGGACAGGGACTTGCGGAGACCCAGTACTTC
CDR3: CAISEGGGQGLAETQYF
size: NA
D: TRBD1
V: TRBV10-3
J: TRBJ2-5

DNA: TGTGCCAGCAGCTTGGCCGGGGCTCGGGGGCAGTTCTTC
CDR3: CASSLAGARGQFF
size: NA
D: NA
V: TRBV5-4
J: TRBJ2-1

DNA: TGTGCCAGCAGCGTAGGAGAACGGGGTTACAATTCACCCCTCCACTTT
CDR3: CASSVGERGYNSPLHF
size: NA
D: NA
V: TRBV9
J: TRBJ1-6

DNA: TGTGCCAGCAGTTACGATGCCTTACCGACTAGCGTCCATGAGCAGTTCTTC
CDR3: CASSYDALPTSVHEQFF
size: NA
D: TRBD2
V: TRBV6-6
J: TRBJ2-1

DNA: TGTGCCAGCAGCTTAAACAGGGGGAATCGGCCCCAGCATTTT
CDR3: CASSLNRGNRPQHF
size: NA
D: TRBD1
V: TRBV7-2
J: TRBJ1-5

DNA: TGCGCCAGCAGCACCGAGGCCGGGACAGCAACTCATGAGGGCTACACCTTC
CDR3: CASSTEAGTATHEGYTF
size: NA
D: TRBD1
V: TRBV5-1
J: TRBJ1-2

DNA: TGTGCCAGCAGCTCCGACGGGGCGCTGAAGCAGCCCCAGCATTTT
CDR3: CASSSDGALKQPQHF
size: once
D: NA
V: TRBV7-9
J: TRBJ1-5

DNA: TGTGCCAGCAAGGCGGACTACACTGAAGCTTTCTTT
CDR3: CASKADYTEAFF
size: NA
D: NA
V: TRBV2
J: TRBJ1-1

DNA: TGTGCCAGCAGCTTAGAGGGCGGGGGGAACGAGCAGTACTTC
CDR3: CASSLEGGGNEQYF
size: NA
D: TRBD2
V: TRBV7-9
J: TRBJ2-7

DNA: TGCGCCAGCAGTGAATGGGCCAAAAACATTCAGTACTTC
CDR3: CASSEWAKNIQYF
size: NA
D: NA
V: TRBV10-2
J: TRBJ2-4

DNA: TGCAGTGTAGAGGACGGGGACAGCCCTTCCTACGAGCAGTACTTC
CDR3: CSVEDGDSPSYEQYF
size: few
D: TRBD1
V: TRBV20-1
J: TRBJ2-7

DNA: TGTGCTAGTGGTTTGACGCCCGCGACCCTCCTGTATACGCAGTATTTT
CDR3: CASGLTPATLLYTQYF
size: NA
D: NA
V: TRBV12-5
J: TRBJ2-3

DNA: TGCAGTGTCGGTGGGGGATATAGCAATCAGCCCCAGCATTTT
CDR3: CSVGGGYSNQPQHF
size: NA
D: NA
V: TRBV20-1
J: TRBJ1-5

DNA: TGCAGCGTCGGACAGGGTGCTGGGAACACTGAAGCTTTCTTT
CDR3: CSVGQGAGNTEAFF
size: NA
D: TRBD1
V: TRBV29-1
J: TRBJ1-1

DNA: TGCAGTGCTAGAGACAGCCGGACTGGGGGCCACGAGCAGTACTTC
CDR3: CSARDSRTGGHEQYF
size: few
D: NA
V: TRBV20-1
J: TRBJ2-7

DNA: TGCAGCGTTGTGGGCGGACAGGGGGACCTCGGCGAGCAGTACTTC
CDR3: CSVVGGQGDLGEQYF
size: NA
D: TRBD1
V: TRBV29-1
J: TRBJ2-7

DNA: TGTGCCAGCAGCTCCGGGACGGATAATGAAAAACTGTTTTTT
CDR3: CASSSGTDNEKLFF
size: few
D: NA
V: TRBV7-2
J: TRBJ1-4

DNA: TGTGCCACCAGCAGAGAGATGGCGCGGTCCGCCGAAGCTTTCTTT
CDR3: CATSREMARSAEAFF
size: NA
D: NA
V: TRBV15
J: TRBJ1-1

DNA: TGTGCCAGCAGTGAGTTACCCTACCAAGAGACCCAGTACTTC
CDR3: CASSELPYQETQYF
size: NA
D: NA
V: TRBV2
J: TRBJ2-5

DNA: TGCGCCAGCAGCCAAGATGGTAGTCACAATGAGCAGTTCTTC
CDR3: CASSQDGSHNEQFF
size: few
D: NA
V: TRBV4-3
J: TRBJ2-1

DNA: TGCGCCAGCAGTCACACGCGCCGAACAGGAGCCTACGAGCAGTACTTC
CDR3: CASSHTRRTGAYEQYF
size: NA
D: NA
V: TRBV4-3
J: TRBJ2-7

DNA: TGTGCCAGCAGCTTGGGCGGGAGACGCAATGAGCAGTTCTTC
CDR3: CASSLGGRRNEQFF
size: NA
D: TRBD2
V: TRBV7-2
J: TRBJ2-1

DNA: TGTGCCAGCAGCTTAGACAGGGGAGCTAACTATGGCTACACCTTC
CDR3: CASSLDRGANYGYTF
size: NA
D: NA
V: TRBV11-2
J: TRBJ1-2

DNA: TGCAGTGCTATCCCGGCTGTTAGCGGGAGATTGGATGAGCAGTTCTTC
CDR3: CSAIPAVSGRLDEQFF
size: NA
D: TRBD2
V: TRBV20-1
J: TRBJ2-1

DNA: TGCAGTGGAAGGACAGGGGGCCTTTTGGAAGGCTACACCTTC
CDR3: CSGRTGGLLEGYTF
size: NA
D: TRBD1
V: TRBV20-1
J: TRBJ1-2

DNA: TGTGCCAGCAGCTTAGCGCGGACAGCAAAAGAGACCCAGTACTTC
CDR3: CASSLARTAKETQYF
size: NA
D: NA
V: TRBV7-2
J: TRBJ2-5

DNA: TGTGCCATCAGTGGATTAACGCTACCGAACACTGAAGCTTTCTTT
CDR3: CAISGLTLPNTEAFF
size: NA
D: NA
V: TRBV10-3
J: TRBJ1-1

DNA: TGTGCCAGCAGCCGACCGGACCTTGGTGAGCAGTTCTTC
CDR3: CASSRPDLGEQFF
size: NA
D: NA
V: TRBV7-8
J: TRBJ2-1

DNA: TGCAGTGCTGGACCGGGACTAGTCGGTGAGCAGTTCTTT
CDR3: CSAGPGLVGEQFF
size: NA
D: TRBD2
V: TRBV20-1
J: TRBJ2-1

DNA: TGTGCCAGCAGCCAAGCCATCGGGAGCCCGTACAATGAGCAGTTCTTC
CDR3: CASSQAIGSPYNEQFF
size: NA
D: NA
V: TRBV4-2
J: TRBJ2-1

DNA: TGCAGCGTTGGGACAGGGGACTACAATCAGCCCCAGCATTTT
CDR3: CSVGTGDYNQPQHF
size: NA
D: TRBD1
V: TRBV29-1
J: TRBJ1-5

DNA: TGTGCCACCAGTCCGACTACCCAAAGCACAGATACGCAGTATTTT
CDR3: CATSPTTQSTDTQYF
size: NA
D: NA
V: TRBV15
J: TRBJ2-3

DNA: TGTGCCAGCAGCCAGGGGCCCACCACAGATACGCAGTATTTT
CDR3: CASSQGPTTDTQYF
size: few
D: NA
V: TRBV4-2
J: TRBJ2-3

DNA: TGTGCCAGCACCGACTATCGACCCTACAATGAGCAGTTCTTC
CDR3: CASTDYRPYNEQFF
size: NA
D: NA
V: TRBV12-3/TRBV12-4
J: TRBJ2-1

DNA: TGTGCCACAACAGGGCCCCCCGTCACAGATACGCAGTATTTT
CDR3: CATTGPPVTDTQYF
size: NA
D: NA
V: TRBV12-3/TRBV12-4
J: TRBJ2-3

DNA: TGCAGTGCTAGAGATGAGGGTCCCAAAGCTTTCTTT
CDR3: CSARDEGPKAFF
size: NA
D: NA
V: TRBV20-1
J: TRBJ1-1

DNA: TGTGCCAGCAGCCAAGATTGGTCTAGCGGAACCTACGAGCAGTACTTC
CDR3: CASSQDWSSGTYEQYF
size: NA
D: TRBD2
V: TRBV4-2
J: TRBJ2-7

DNA: TGTGCCAGCAGTTTAAGGCGAGTGGAGACCCAGTACTTC
CDR3: CASSLRRVETQYF
size: NA
D: NA
V: TRBV12-3/TRBV12-4
J: TRBJ2-5